This T cell receptor (beta chain) was identified in a study of blood T cell repertoires in COVID-19. In the study overall: The study drew acute and convalescent COVID-19 samples from the United States, Italy and Spain. PBMCs, B-cell-depleted T cells, or T cells were the source of the cDNA or gDNA that made up the material.

Authors' data handling: Estimates of nucleated cell counts were drawn from the amplification of reference gene primers. The assay was immunoSEQ multiplex PCR, and TCRdb's table has in-frame clones only and misses some. V and J calls and clone size are those listed in that table; D and trimming were worked out from the DNA. The sample has roughly 59,000 clones, roughly four fifths seen once. CDR3 length equals 14 residues. Trimming removed 2 bases from V and 0 bases from J, with 8 bases in between. CDR1 SQVTM and CDR2 ANQGSEA come from the germline V gene. The receptor was derived from a human donor in a cohort sampled during active COVID-19. Sequenced input: peripheral blood. The chain links TRBV29-1 to TRBJ1-5; D is undetermined. The CDR3: CSVESGNSNQPQHF. The CDR3 coding sequence is TGCAGCGTTGAATCGGGTAATAGCAATCAGCCCCAGCATTTT.